Listed here is a single TCR beta chain. Antigen unknown. This record comes from a study of cytomegalovirus exposure and HLA in healthy donors. The study's findings and limits: Association of a missense DCLRE1C variant with TCR beta V- and J-gene trimming was reported in a later analysis.

The PCR was carried out with 60 Vbeta primers and 13 Jbeta primers. Using immunoSEQ multiplex PCR, the repertoire was profiled, and TCRdb retains in-frame clones only, with some absent. The sample records 150,000 to 200,000 clones, more than 60% being singletons. This CDR3 has 13 residues. V lost 1 base, J lost 4 bases, and 8 bases lay in between. Germline V gene sequence: CDR1 SEHNR, CDR2 FQNEAQ (reference sequence). This sequence originates from a woman in her twenties or thirties in good health and CMV-seropositive. Input material: PBMCs. The chain links TRBV7-9 to TRBJ2-7; D not certain. In nucleotides, the CDR3 is TGTGCCAGCAGCTTAGGACACTTTTACGAGCAGTACTTC. This gives the protein CASSLGHFYEQYF.